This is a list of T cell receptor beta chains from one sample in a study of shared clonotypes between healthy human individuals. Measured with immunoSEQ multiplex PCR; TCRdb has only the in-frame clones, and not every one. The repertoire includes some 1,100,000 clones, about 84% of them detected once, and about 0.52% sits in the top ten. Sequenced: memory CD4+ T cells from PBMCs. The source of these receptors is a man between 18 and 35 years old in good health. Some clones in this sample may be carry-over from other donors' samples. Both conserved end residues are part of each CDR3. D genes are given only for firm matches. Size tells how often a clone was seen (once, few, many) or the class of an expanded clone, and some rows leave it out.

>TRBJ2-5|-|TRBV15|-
TGTGCCACCAGCATGCCGTTGGGGGGAATCGAGACCCAGTACTTC
CATSMPLGGIETQYF
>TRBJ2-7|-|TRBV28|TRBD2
TGTGCCAGCAGTGGGACTAGCGGGAGACCCCGCGAGCAGTACTTC
CASSGTSGRPREQYF
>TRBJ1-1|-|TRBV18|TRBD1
TGTGCCAGCTCACCAGGGGGACAGGGAAACACTGAAGCTTTCTTT
CASSPGGQGNTEAFF
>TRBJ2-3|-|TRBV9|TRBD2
TGTGCCAGCAGCGTAGCGGGGGGAATGTCTAGCACAGATACGCAGTATTTT
CASSVAGGMSSTDTQYF
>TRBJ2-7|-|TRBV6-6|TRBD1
TGTGCCAGCAGGTCCGGGACAGGGGGCTTGTACGAGCAGTACTTC
CASRSGTGGLYEQYF
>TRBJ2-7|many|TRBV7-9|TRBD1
TGTGCCAGCAGCCCCTGGACAGGATCCTACGAGCAGTACTTC
CASSPWTGSYEQYF
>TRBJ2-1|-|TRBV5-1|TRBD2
TGCGCCAGCAGACGGGAGGGCGCCGGCAATGAGCAGTTCTTC
CASRREGAGNEQFF
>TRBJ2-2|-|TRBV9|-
TGTGCCAGCAGCGTAGCCCTATGGGGGAACACCGGGGAGCTGTTTTTT
CASSVALWGNTGELFF
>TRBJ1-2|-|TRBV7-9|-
TGTGCCAGCAGCTTAGGATTCAGGACCCGCTATGGCTACACCTTC
CASSLGFRTRYGYTF
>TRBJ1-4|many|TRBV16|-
TGTGCCAGCAGCCCCCGCCGGCAGGTGGGGGAAAAACTGTTTTTT
CASSPRRQVGEKLFF
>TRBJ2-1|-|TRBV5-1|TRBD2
TGCGCCAGCAGAGGGGTAGCGGGAGGGCCGGGGGAGCAGTTCTTC
CASRGVAGGPGEQFF
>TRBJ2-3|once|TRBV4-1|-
TGCGCCAGCAGCCAAGAGGACTACCGCCCGACAGATACGCAGTATTTT
CASSQEDYRPTDTQYF
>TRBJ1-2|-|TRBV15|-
TGTGCCACCAGCAGAGATGGAACGGGAGGAGGCAGTGATGGCTACACCTTC
CATSRDGTGGGSDGYTF
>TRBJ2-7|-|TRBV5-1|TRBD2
TGCGCCAGCAGCTCCGGCGGGGGTTTGAACGAGCAGTACTTC
CASSSGGGLNEQYF
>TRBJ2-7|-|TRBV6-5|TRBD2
TGTGCCAGCAGTACAGAGACTAGCGGGATCCTCGAGCAGTACTTC
CASSTETSGILEQYF
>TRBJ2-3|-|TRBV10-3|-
TGTGCCATCGCAGGGTCCCCGGATACGCAGTATTTT
CAIAGSPDTQYF
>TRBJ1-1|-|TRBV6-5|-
TGTGCCAGCAGGCGGGGCGTGAACACTGAAGCTTTCTTT
CASRRGVNTEAFF
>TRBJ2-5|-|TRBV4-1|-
TGCGCCAGCAGCGTCGGACACCAACAAGAGACCCAGTACTTC
CASSVGHQQETQYF
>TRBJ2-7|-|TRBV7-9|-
TGTGCCAGCAGCTTAGAGGCAGGGGACTACGAGCAGTACTTC
CASSLEAGDYEQYF
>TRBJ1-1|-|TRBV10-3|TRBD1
TGTGCCATTCGGGGCCAGGGGGGTGAGAACACTGAAGCTTTCTTT
CAIRGQGGENTEAFF
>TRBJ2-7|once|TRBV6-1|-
TGTGCCAGCAGAGGTGGGTCCTCCTACGAGCAGTACTTC
CASRGGSSYEQYF
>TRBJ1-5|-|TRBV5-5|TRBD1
TGTGCCAGCAGCCTCCAGGGGGGTAGCAATCAGCCCCAGCATTTT
CASSLQGGSNQPQHF
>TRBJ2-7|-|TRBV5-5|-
TGTGCCAGCAGCACCCTGGGACCGCCGACGTCCTACGAGCAGTACTTC
CASSTLGPPTSYEQYF
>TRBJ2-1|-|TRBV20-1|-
TGCAGTGCTTACGACTTAAGTAAGCAGTTCTTC
CSAYDLSKQFF
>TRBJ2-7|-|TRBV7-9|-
TGTGCCAGCAGCTTAACCAGCTCCTACGAGCAGTACTTC
CASSLTSSYEQYF
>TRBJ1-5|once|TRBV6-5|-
TGTGCCAGCAGTTACTCCCAGAATCAGCCCCAGCATTTT
CASSYSQNQPQHF
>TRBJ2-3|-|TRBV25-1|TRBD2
TGTGCCAGCAGTGAATATGGGACTAGCGGGACTGGAGATACGCAGTATTTT
CASSEYGTSGTGDTQYF
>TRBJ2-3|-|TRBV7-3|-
TGTGCCAGCAGCCCAGACGGGCCGTGGGATACGCAGTATTTT
CASSPDGPWDTQYF
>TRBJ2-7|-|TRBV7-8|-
TGTGCCAGCAGCTTAGGCCAGGGACCGACCTACGAGCAGTACTTC
CASSLGQGPTYEQYF